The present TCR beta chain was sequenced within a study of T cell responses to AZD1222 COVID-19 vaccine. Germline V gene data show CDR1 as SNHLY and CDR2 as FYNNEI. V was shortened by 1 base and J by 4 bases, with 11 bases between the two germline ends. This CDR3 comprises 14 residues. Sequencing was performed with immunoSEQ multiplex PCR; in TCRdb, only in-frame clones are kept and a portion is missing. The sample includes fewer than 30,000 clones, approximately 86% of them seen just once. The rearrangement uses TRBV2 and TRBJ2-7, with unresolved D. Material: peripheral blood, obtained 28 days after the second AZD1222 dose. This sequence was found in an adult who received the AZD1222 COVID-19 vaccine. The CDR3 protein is CASSEGTENYEQYF. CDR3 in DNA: TGTGCCAGCAGTGAAGGGACGGAAAATTACGAGCAGTACTTC.